The table lists the clone carrying this T cell receptor (beta chain) with many counts. The antigen is undetermined. Time point indicated: persistent/refractory GD, antithyroid drugs over 5 years with positive TRAb. TCR sequences were obtained from RNA taken from PBMCs. EDTA tubes were used for drawing around 9 milliliters of peripheral blood. The data derive from a study of regulatory T cells in long-lasting Graves disease. General study findings and limits: Persistent patients had a count of shared public clonotypes (more than 2,500) that exceeded that of new patients (approximately 920). Persistent Graves' patients showed a TCR diversity that was lower than that of newly diagnosed ones.

Arm-PCR of CDR3 regions with iRepertoire HTBI primers generated TCR beta libraries. Each CDR3 protein gets one entry after TCRdb re-called the multiplex PCR reads with MiXCR. The profile shows 500,000 to 800,000 distinct CDR3 sequences, 25% to 35% of them singletons. The length of the CDR3 is 12 residues. V was trimmed by 5 bases and J by 8 bases, leaving 12 bases between them. This rearrangement joins TRBV12-3 or TRBV12-4 to TRBJ1-1; D gene unclear. The sample consisted of peripheral blood mononuclear cells (PBMCs), taken when the disease was refractory, from a patient treated with antithyroid drugs. This receptor was taken from a female donor with Graves disease. DNA for the CDR3: TGTGCCAGCAGTCGCCGGGGATGGGAAGCTTTCTTT. Protein product: CASSRRGWEAFF.